These 5 T cell receptor beta chains were all obtained from the same sample, sequenced in a study of cytotoxic CD8 clonotypes in ibrutinib-treated CLL. Clones were read by immunoSEQ multiplex PCR, and TCRdb kept only the in-frame ones, dropping some. The data contain approximately 320,000 clones, about 61% of them seen just once; the ten biggest clones take up just under 6.5%. The sample in question was PBMCs, obtained after 36 months of ibrutinib treatment. These receptors were obtained from a human donor with chronic lymphocytic leukemia.

The chain has TRBV5-1 and TRBJ2-2; the D gene is possibly TRBD1 (5 bases). In germline, CDR1 is SGHRS, CDR2 YFSETQ. The CDR3 sequence is 15 residues long. The V gene lost 7 bases and the J gene lost 1 base, with 14 bases spanning the gap. CDR3 sequence reads: CASQGGTLNTGELFF. CDR3 nucleotides: TGCGCCAGCCAGGGTGGTACCCTGAACACCGGGGAGCTGTTTTTT. Drawing the rest from reference TRBV5-1 and TRBJ2-2, the complete variable domain is KAGVTQTPRYLIKTRGQQVTLSCSPISGHRSVSWYQQTPGQGLQFLFEYFSETQRNKGNFPGRFSGRQFSNSRSEMNVSTLELGDSALYLCASQGGTLNTGELFFGEGSRLTVL.

The chain joins TRBV18 to TRBJ2-5, with a tentative D call TRBD1 (6 bases). The CDR3 runs 15 residues. V dropped 2 bases and J dropped 5 bases, with 15 bases sitting between them. Germline V gene lookup returns CDR1 KGHSH and CDR2 LQKENI. The DNA for the CDR3 is TGTGCCAGCTCACCAAGGGGACATAATTTGGAGACCCAGTACTTC. It translates to CASSPRGHNLETQYF.

The V gene is TRBV7-3, the J gene TRBJ2-5; D possibly uses TRBD1 or TRBD2 (7 bases each). Germline V lookup: CDR1 SGHTA, CDR2 FQGTGA. This CDR3 region has 13 residues. V lost 5 bases and J lost 5, with 12 bases in between. The CDR3 DNA follows: TGTGCCAGCAGCAGACAGGGAGGGGAGACCCAGTACTTC. Protein: CASSRQGGETQYF.

The chain carries TRBV7-2 and TRBJ2-2; no clear D. V was cut by 5 bases and J by 3 bases, with 10 bases left in between. Germline V gives CDR1 SGHTA, CDR2 FQGNSA. The CDR3 is 14 amino acids. For the CDR3, the DNA is TGTGCCAGCAGCACCCGGACGCACACCGGGGAGCTGTTTTTT. It yields the protein CASSTRTHTGELFF.

The V and J genes are TRBV10-3 and TRBJ2-4; the D is unclear. Germline V gives CDR1 ENHRY, CDR2 SYGVKD. This CDR3 has 14 residues. V gave up 8 bases and J gave up 1 base, with 12 bases separating them. The DNA of the CDR3 is TGTGCCATCTCTTCAGGTCCGGCCAAAAACATTCAGTACTTC. Its translation: CAISSGPAKNIQYF.